The 19 T cell receptor beta chains reported below all come from one sample, sequenced in a study of blood T cell repertoires in COVID-19. Produced via immunoSEQ multiplex PCR; TCRdb's table is partial and in-frame only. The sample has about 76,000 clones, 75% to 90% seen once; the top ten hold 15% to 20%. Sequenced: peripheral blood. Receptors originate from a human donor in a cohort sampled during active COVID-19.

The chain has TRBV11-2 and TRBJ2-1, with D maybe TRBD1 (5 bases). The germline CDR1 and CDR2 sequences are SGHAT and FQNNGV. The CDR3 is made up of 15 amino acids. V was shortened by 3 bases and J by 7 bases, with 16 bases between the two germline ends. The chain's CDR3 is CASSFEGAASNEQFF. The CDR3 DNA is TGTGCCAGCAGCTTCGAAGGGGCAGCCTCGAATGAGCAGTTCTTC. Based on the CDR3 plus reference TRBV11-2 and TRBJ2-1, the full variable domain is EAGVAQSPRYKIIEKRQSVAFWCNPISGHATLYWYQQILGQGPKLLIQFQNNGVVDDSQLPKDRFSAERLKGVDSTLKIQPAKLEDSAVYLCASSFEGAASNEQFFGPGTRLTVL.

The chain has TRBV28 and TRBJ2-7, with 8 bases lining up with TRBD2. The V gene's germline CDR1 is MDHEN and CDR2 SYDVKM. J lost 3 bases, V lost 6 bases, and 10 bases had no gene match. This CDR3 has 15 residues. The CDR3 reads CASSPGGYEVYEQYF. DNA for the CDR3: TGTGCCAGCAGCCCGGGGGGGTACGAAGTCTACGAGCAGTACTTC.

V gene TRBV19 combines with J gene TRBJ1-2; D ambiguous. The CDR3 loop spans 15 amino acids. Trimming stripped 3 bases from V and 4 bases from J, with 15 bases between. The germline V gene has CDR1 LNHDA and CDR2 SQIVND (reference sequence). CDR3 sequence (DNA): TGTGCCAGTAGTATTCGGGGATCCACTCCCTATGGCTACACCTTC. Its protein product is CASSIRGSTPYGYTF. The full variable domain, completed using reference TRBV19 and TRBJ1-2, is DGGITQSPKYLFRKEGQNVTLSCEQNLNHDAMYWYRQDPGQGLRLIYYSQIVNDFQKGDIAEGYSVSREKKESFPLTVTSAQKNPTAFYLCASSIRGSTPYGYTFGSGTRLTVV.

The V gene is TRBV7-9, the J gene TRBJ2-2; perhaps TRBD1 as D (5 bases). The germline V and J ends were trimmed by 1 base and 4 bases, with 10 bases remaining between them. Germline V CDR1 and CDR2: SEHNR, FQNEAQ (reference sequence). The CDR3 runs to 15 residues. In nucleotides, the CDR3 is TGTGCCAGCAGCTTAGTGGTAGGGGCCACCGGGGAGCTGTTTTTT. Its translation: CASSLVVGATGELFF. Together with reference TRBV7-9 and TRBJ2-2, the CDR3 gives the full variable domain: DTGVSQNPRHKITKRGQNVTFRCDPISEHNRLYWYRQTLGQGPEFLTYFQNEAQLEKSRLLSDRFSAERPKGSFSTLEIQRTEQGDSAMYLCASSLVVGATGELFFGEGSRLTVL.

The V gene is TRBV10-1, the J gene TRBJ2-3; 9 bases agree with TRBD1. The ends lost 5 bases at V and 4 bases at J; junction bases unmatched: 4. Germline V gene lookup returns CDR1 WNHNN and CDR2 SYGVQD (reference sequence). The CDR3 runs 14 residues. The CDR3 spells CASSKTGGADTQYF. The CDR3 DNA reads as TGCGCCAGCAGTAAAACAGGGGGCGCAGATACGCAGTATTTT.

The rearrangement uses TRBV30 and TRBJ1-1; D is perhaps TRBD1 (6 bases). The length of the CDR3 is 15 residues. The germline V gene encodes CDR1 GTSNPN and CDR2 SVGIG (reference sequence). V was pared by 4 bases and J by 1 base, with 16 bases between. CDR3 DNA sequence: TGTGCCTGGAACCCTCTGGGGACAAAGAACACTGAAGCTTTCTTT. This encodes CAWNPLGTKNTEAFF.

The chain recombines TRBV4-1 with TRBJ1-4; 9 positions agree with TRBD1. V lost 2 bases and J lost 0; bases outside the gene matches: 4. Germline V gene sequence: CDR1 MGHRA, CDR2 YSYEKL. The CDR3 length is 17 residues. The CDR3 here is CASSQSGQGATNEKLFF. CDR3 in DNA: TGCGCCAGCAGCCAATCGGGACAGGGAGCAACTAATGAAAAACTGTTTTTT.

The chain couples TRBV6-5 to TRBJ2-1; tentative D call: TRBD2 (6 bases). The V gene's germline CDR1 is MNHEY and CDR2 SVGAGI. Trimming removed 0 bases at V and 7 bases at J, with 10 bases between. The CDR3 consists of 14 residues. CDR3 protein: CASSYSPGENEQFF. The CDR3 DNA follows: TGTGCCAGCAGTTACTCCCCGGGAGAAAATGAGCAGTTCTTC.

The chain has TRBV24-1 and TRBJ2-1; 9 nucleotides match TRBD1. The CDR3 length is 15 residues. The ends lost 5 bases at V and 6 bases at J; junction bases unmatched: 7. Germline V CDR1 and CDR2: KGHDR, SFDVKD. The CDR3 here is CATSAGTGMGNEQFF. The CDR3 DNA is TGTGCCACCAGTGCCGGGACAGGGATGGGCAATGAGCAGTTCTTC.

CDR3 nucleotides: TGTGCCAGCAGCTTGGCAGGGTTCGGGGAGCTGTTTTTT. Translation gives CASSLAGFGELFF. The V and J genes are TRBV7-9 and TRBJ2-2, with a possible D match to TRBD1 (5 bases). This CDR3 comprises 13 residues. Germline loops: CDR1 SEHNR, CDR2 FQNEAQ (reference sequence). V dropped 3 bases and J dropped 7 bases, with 9 bases sitting between them.

The rearrangement uses TRBV7-6 and TRBJ2-1; 13 bases line up with TRBD2. The CDR3 runs to 16 residues. The germline V gene has CDR1 SGHVS and CDR2 FNYEAQ. Germline trimming cut 1 base from V and 7 bases from J; bases unmatched to any gene: 4. The CDR3 spells CASSLDWTSGSNEQFF. CDR3 nucleotide sequence: TGTGCCAGCAGCTTAGATTGGACTAGCGGGAGTAATGAGCAGTTCTTC.

This clone showed up just a few times. V and J are TRBV28 and TRBJ1-4; D call uncertain. CDR1 is MDHEN and CDR2 is SYDVKM in the germline V gene. The CDR3 is 14 residues long. Deletions cut 6 bases from V and 4 bases from J, with 12 bases between. CDR3 protein: CASSQDTFNEKLFF. CDR3 DNA: TGTGCCAGCAGCCAAGACACCTTTAATGAAAAACTGTTTTTT.

V is TRBV5-1 and J is TRBJ2-2; 7 bases agree with TRBD1. CDR1 SGHRS and CDR2 YFSETQ come from the germline V gene. The CDR3 extends over 15 amino acids. J lost 4 bases, V lost 4 bases, and 7 bases had no gene match. In DNA form, the CDR3 reads TGCGCCAGCAGCCACGGACAGGCGTTCACCGGGGAGCTGTTTTTT. Amino acid sequence: CASSHGQAFTGELFF.

The gene calls are TRBV6-6 and TRBJ1-6; TRBD1 might be the D (5 bases). The length of the CDR3 is 19 residues. Trimming left V 6 bases short and J 3 bases short, with 24 bases between. Germline CDR1 is MNHNY and CDR2 is SVGAGI (reference sequence). As DNA, the CDR3 is TGTGCCAGCAGCCGAGGGGAGTACCTTCGAGGGTTCTATAATTCACCCCTCCACTTT. It is translated as CASSRGEYLRGFYNSPLHF.

This rearrangement joins TRBV29-1 to TRBJ2-1, with 7 bases aligning to TRBD2. J was trimmed by 10 bases and V by 4 bases; bases with no gene match: 7. The germline V gene has CDR1 SQVTM and CDR2 ANQGSEA. CDR3 length: 12 amino acids. In nucleotides, the CDR3 is TGCAGCGTTGGGCCCCTAGCGGCGGAGCAGTTCTTC. Translating it yields CSVGPLAAEQFF.

CDR3 sequence: CASSSGLAPYEQYF. The CDR3 nucleotides are TGTGCCAGCAGTTCGGGACTAGCCCCCTACGAGCAGTACTTC. The rearrangement uses TRBV6-5 and TRBJ2-7, with 9 bases matching TRBD2. CDR3 size: 14 residues. Trimming took 4 bases from V and 2 from J; bases not matched to a gene: 3. Germline V lookup: CDR1 MNHEY, CDR2 SVGAGI.

This clone was detected once. The chain carries TRBV5-6 and TRBJ2-7; 12 nucleotides line up with TRBD2. This CDR3 spans 17 amino acids. The germline V gene has CDR1 SGHDT and CDR2 YYEEEE. Trimming removed 0 bases from V and 2 bases from J; junction bases left unmatched: 6. For the CDR3, the DNA is TGTGCCAGCAGCTTGGGGACTAGCGGGACGTGGACCTACGAGCAGTACTTC. It yields the protein CASSLGTSGTWTYEQYF. The full variable domain, completed using reference TRBV5-6 and TRBJ2-7, is DAGVTQSPTHLIKTRGQQVTLRCSPKSGHDTVSWYQQALGQGPQFIFQYYEEEERQRGNFPDRFSGHQFPNYSSELNVNALLLGDSALYLCASSLGTSGTWTYEQYFGPGTRLTVT.

V and J are TRBV7-2 and TRBJ2-7, with TRBD2 matching over 10 bases. The germline gives CDR1 SGHTA, CDR2 FQGNSA. This CDR3 has 18 residues. V dropped 4 bases and J dropped 1; count of bases not matched to a gene: 13. For the CDR3, the DNA is TGTGCCAGCAGCTCCATCCTCTGGACTAGCGGCTTGTCCTACGAGCAGTACTTC. Its translation: CASSSILWTSGLSYEQYF.

The V gene is TRBV5-1, the J gene TRBJ1-1; D not certain. V was shortened by 2 bases and J by 4 bases, with 12 bases between the two germline ends. The germline V gene has CDR1 SGHRS and CDR2 YFSETQ. This CDR3 is built from 14 residues. The CDR3 loop is CASSFGGYGTEAFF. Written as DNA, the CDR3 is TGCGCCAGCAGCTTTGGAGGGTATGGCACTGAAGCTTTCTTT.